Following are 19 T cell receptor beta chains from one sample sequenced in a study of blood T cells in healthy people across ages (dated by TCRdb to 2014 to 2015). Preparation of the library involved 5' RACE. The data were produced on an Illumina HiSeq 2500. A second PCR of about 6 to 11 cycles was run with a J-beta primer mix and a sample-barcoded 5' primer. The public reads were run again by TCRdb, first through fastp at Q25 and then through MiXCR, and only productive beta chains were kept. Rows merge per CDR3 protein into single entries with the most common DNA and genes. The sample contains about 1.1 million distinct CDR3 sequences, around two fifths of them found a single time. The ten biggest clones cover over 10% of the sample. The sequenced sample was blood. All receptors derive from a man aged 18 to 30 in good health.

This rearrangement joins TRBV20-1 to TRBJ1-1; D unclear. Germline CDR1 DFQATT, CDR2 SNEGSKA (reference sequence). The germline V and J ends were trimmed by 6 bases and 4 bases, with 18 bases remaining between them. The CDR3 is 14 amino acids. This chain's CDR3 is CSAYMSFESTEAFF. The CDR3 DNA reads TGCAGTGCCTATATGAGTTTTGAGAGCACTGAAGCTTTCTTT.

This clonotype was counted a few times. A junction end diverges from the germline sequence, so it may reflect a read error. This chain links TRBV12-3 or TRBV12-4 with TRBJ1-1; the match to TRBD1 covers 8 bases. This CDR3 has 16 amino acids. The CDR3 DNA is TGTGCCAGCAGATTAGGACAGGGCGCAAGGAACACTGAAGCTTTCTTT. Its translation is CASRLGQGARNTEAFF.

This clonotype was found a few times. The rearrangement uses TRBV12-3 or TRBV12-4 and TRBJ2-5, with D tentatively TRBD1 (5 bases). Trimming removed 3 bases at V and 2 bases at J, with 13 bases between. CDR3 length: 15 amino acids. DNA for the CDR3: TGTGCCAGCAGTTTGGGGCCTCTGAAACAAGAGACCCAGTACTTC. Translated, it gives CASSLGPLKQETQYF.

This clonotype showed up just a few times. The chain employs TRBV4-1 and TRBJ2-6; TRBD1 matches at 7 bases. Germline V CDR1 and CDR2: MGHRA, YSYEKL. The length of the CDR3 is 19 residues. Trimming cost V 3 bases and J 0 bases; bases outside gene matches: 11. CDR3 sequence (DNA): TGCGCCAGCAGCCAGATAGACAGGGCGGAAATCTCTGGGGCCAACGTCCTGACTTTC. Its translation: CASSQIDRAEISGANVLTF.

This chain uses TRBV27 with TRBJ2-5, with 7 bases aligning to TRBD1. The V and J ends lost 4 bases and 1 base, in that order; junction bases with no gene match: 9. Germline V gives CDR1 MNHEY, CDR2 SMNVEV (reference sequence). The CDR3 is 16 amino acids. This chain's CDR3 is CASSSGTALLQETQYF. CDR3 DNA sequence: TGTGCCAGCAGTTCCGGGACAGCATTACTCCAAGAGACCCAGTACTTC.

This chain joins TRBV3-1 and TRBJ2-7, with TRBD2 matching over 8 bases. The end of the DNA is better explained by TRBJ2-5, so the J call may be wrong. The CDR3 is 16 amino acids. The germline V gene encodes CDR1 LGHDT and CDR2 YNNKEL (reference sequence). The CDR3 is CASSQRGPGLGETQYF. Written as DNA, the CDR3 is TGTGCCAGCAGCCAAAGGGGACCGGGACTAGGAGAGACCCAGTACTTC.

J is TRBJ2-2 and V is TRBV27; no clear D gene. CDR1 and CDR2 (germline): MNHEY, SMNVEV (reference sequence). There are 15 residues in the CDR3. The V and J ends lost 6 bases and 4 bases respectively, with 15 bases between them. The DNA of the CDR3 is TGTGCCAGCAGCCCGTTCAAGACCCTCACCGGGGAGCTGTTTTTT. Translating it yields CASSPFKTLTGELFF.

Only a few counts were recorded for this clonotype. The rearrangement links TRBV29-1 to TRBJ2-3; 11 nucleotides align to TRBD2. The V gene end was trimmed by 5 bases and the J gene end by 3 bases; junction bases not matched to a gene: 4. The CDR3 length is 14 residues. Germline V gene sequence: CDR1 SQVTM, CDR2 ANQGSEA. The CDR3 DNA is TGCAGCGTTTTACTAGCGGGGGTAACAGATACGCAGTATTTT. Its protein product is CSVLLAGVTDTQYF.

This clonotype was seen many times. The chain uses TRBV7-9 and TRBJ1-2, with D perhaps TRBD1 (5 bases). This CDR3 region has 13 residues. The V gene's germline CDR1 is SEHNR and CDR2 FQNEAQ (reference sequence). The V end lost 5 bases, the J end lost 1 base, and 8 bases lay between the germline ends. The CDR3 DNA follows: TGTGCCAGCAGCCCGACAGATAACTATGGCTACACCTTC. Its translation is CASSPTDNYGYTF.

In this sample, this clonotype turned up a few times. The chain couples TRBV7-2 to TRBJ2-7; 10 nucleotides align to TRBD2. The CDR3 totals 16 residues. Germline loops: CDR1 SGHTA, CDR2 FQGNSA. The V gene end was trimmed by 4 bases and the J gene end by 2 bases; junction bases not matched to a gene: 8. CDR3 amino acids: CASSSTSSGGAYEQYF. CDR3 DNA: TGTGCCAGCAGCTCGACCTCTAGCGGGGGTGCCTACGAGCAGTACTTC.

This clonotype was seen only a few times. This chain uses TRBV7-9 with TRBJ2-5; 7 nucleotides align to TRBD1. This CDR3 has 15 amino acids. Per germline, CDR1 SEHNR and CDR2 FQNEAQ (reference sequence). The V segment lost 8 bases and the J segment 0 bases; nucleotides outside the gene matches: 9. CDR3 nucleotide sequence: TGTGCCAGCTCTAGCCCAGGGGGATACCAAGAGACCCAGTACTTC. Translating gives CASSSPGGYQETQYF.

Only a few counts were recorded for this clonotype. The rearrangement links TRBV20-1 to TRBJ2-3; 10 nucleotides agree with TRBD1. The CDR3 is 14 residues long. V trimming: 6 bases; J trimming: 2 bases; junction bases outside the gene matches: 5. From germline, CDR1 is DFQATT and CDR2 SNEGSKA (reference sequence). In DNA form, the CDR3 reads TGCAGTGCGGAGACAGGGGGCTACACAGATACGCAGTATTTT. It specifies CSAETGGYTDTQYF.

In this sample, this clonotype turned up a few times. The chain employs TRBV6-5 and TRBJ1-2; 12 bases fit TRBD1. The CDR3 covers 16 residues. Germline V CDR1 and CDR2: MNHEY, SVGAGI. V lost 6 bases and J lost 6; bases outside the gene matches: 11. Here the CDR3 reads CASSQGTGGWFDGYTF. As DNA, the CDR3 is TGTGCCAGCAGCCAAGGGACAGGGGGCTGGTTTGATGGCTACACCTTC.

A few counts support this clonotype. The CDR3 loop reads CASSQSWRANTDTQYF. The CDR3 coding sequence is TGTGCCAGCAGCCAAAGCTGGAGGGCTAACACAGATACGCAGTATTTT. The chain links TRBV7-2 to TRBJ2-3; a possible D gene is TRBD2 (6 bases). CDR1 and CDR2 from the germline V gene are SGHTA and FQGNSA. This CDR3 comprises 16 residues. Trimming removed 5 bases from V and 2 bases from J, with 17 bases in between.

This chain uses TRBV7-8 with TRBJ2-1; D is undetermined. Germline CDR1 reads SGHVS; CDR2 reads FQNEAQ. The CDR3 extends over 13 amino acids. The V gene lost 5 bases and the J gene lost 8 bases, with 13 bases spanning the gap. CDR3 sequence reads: CASSVDRSYEQFF. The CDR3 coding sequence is TGTGCCAGCAGCGTAGATCGGAGCTATGAGCAGTTCTTC.

The CDR3 DNA reads TGTGCCAGCACCGAGACGGGTTTCTCCTACAATGAGCAGTTCTTC. This codes for CASTETGFSYNEQFF. This chain joins TRBV6-2 or TRBV6-3 and TRBJ2-1; D is ambiguous. This CDR3 region has 15 residues. With 7 bases removed from V and 0 bases from J, the gap between germline ends came to 13 bases. Germline CDR1 reads MNHEY; CDR2 reads SVGEGT.

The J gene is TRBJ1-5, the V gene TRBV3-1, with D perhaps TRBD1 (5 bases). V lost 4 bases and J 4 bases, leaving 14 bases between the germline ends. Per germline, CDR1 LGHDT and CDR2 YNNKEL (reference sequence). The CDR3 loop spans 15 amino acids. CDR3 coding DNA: TGTGCCAGCAGCCCAGAGGGACGGACAAATCAGCCCCAGCATTTT. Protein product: CASSPEGRTNQPQHF.

CDR3 residues: CSADRGGLDRPNTEAFF. DNA of the CDR3: TGCAGCGCCGATCGCGGGGGGTTAGACAGACCGAACACTGAAGCTTTCTTT. The chain carries TRBV29-1 and TRBJ1-1; the D gene is possibly TRBD1 (5 bases). In germline, CDR1 is SQVTM, CDR2 ANQGSEA. V lost 7 bases, J lost 1 base, and 25 bases lay in between. The CDR3 has 17 residues.

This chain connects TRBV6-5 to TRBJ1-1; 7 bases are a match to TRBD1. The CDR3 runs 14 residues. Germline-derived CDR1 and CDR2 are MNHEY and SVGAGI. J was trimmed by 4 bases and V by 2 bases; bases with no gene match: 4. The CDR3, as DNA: TGTGCCAGCAGTTACACCACAGGGGTCACTGAAGCTTTCTTT. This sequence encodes CASSYTTGVTEAFF.